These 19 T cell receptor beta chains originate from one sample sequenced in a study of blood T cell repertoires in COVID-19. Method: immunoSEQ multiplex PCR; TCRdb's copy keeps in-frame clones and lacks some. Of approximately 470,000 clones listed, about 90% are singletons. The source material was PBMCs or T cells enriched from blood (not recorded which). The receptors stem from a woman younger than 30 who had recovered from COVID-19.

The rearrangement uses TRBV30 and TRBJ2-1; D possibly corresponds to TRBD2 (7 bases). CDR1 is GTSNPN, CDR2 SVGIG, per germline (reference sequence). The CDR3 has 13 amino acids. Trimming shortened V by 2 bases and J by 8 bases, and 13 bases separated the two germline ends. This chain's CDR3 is CAWSRGGADEQFF. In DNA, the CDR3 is TGTGCCTGGAGTAGGGGGGGGGCCGATGAGCAGTTCTTC. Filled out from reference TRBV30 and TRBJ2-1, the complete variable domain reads SQTIHQWPATLVQPVGSPLSLECTVEGTSNPNLYWYRQAAGRGLQLLFYSVGIGQISSEVPQNLSASRPQDRQFILSSKKLLLSDSGFYLCAWSRGGADEQFFGPGTRLTVL.

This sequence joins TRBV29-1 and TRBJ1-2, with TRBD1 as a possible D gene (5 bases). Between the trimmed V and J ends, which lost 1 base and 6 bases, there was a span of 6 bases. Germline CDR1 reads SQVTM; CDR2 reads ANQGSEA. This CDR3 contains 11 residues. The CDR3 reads CSVEGGDGYTF. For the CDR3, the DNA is TGCAGCGTTGAAGGGGGGGATGGCTACACCTTC.

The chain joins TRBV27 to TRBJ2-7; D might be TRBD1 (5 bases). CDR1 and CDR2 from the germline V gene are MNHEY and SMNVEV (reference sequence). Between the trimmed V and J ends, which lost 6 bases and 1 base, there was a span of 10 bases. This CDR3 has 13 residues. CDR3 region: CASSPGWSYEQYF. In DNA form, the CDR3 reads TGTGCCAGCAGCCCAGGGTGGTCCTACGAGCAGTACTTC.

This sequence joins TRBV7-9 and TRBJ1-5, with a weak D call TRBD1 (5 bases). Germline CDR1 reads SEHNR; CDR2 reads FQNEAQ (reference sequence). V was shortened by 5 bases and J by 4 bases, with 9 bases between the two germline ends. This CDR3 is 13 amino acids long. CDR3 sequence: CASSPGNNQPQHF. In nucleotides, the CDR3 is TGTGCCAGCAGCCCAGGGAATAATCAGCCCCAGCATTTT.

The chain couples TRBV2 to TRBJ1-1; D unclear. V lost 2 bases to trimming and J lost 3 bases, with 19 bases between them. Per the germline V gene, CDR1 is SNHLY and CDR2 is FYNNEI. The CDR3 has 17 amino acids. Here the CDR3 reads CASSEWGVEVGDTEAFF. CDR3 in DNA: TGTGCCAGCAGTGAATGGGGAGTGGAGGTCGGGGACACTGAAGCTTTCTTT.

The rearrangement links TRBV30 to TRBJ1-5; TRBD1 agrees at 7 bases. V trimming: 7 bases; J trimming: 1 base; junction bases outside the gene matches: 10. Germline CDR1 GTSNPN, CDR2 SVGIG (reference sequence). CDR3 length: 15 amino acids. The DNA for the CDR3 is TGTGCCTTCCACAGAGGGGGCGCGAGCAATCAGCCCCAGCATTTT. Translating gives CAFHRGGASNQPQHF.

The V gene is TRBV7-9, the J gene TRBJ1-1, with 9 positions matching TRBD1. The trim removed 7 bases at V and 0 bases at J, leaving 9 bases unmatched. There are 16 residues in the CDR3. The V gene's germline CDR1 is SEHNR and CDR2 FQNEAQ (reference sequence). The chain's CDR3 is CASTLQGAGMNTEAFF. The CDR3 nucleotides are TGTGCCAGCACCCTACAGGGGGCCGGAATGAACACTGAAGCTTTCTTT.

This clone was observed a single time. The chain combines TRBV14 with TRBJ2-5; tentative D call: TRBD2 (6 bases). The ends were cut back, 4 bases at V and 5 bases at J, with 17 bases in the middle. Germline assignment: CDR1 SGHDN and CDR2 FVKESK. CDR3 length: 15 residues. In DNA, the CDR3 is TGTGCCAGCAGCCGGAGGGGCGGGGTTTGGGAGACCCAGTACTTC. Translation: CASSRRGGVWETQYF.

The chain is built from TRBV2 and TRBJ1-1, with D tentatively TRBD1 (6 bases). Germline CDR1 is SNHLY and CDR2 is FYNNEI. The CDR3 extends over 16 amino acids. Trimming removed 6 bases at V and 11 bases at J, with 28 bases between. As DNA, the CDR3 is TGTGCCAGCAGCCAGGATTCCCCCATCACAGGGTACTGGGCTTTCTTT. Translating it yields CASSQDSPITGYWAFF.

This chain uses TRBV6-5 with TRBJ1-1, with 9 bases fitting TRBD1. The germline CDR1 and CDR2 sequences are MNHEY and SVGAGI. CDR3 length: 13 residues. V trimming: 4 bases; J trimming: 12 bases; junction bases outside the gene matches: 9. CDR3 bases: TGTGCCAGCAGTTCCACCGGGACAGGGACATCTTTCTTT. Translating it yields CASSSTGTGTSFF.

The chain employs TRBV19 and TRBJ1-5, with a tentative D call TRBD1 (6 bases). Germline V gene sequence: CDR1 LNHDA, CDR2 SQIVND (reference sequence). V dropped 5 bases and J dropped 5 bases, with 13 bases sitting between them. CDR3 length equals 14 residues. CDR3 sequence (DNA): TGTGCCAGTAGTCGGGGTAGGACAGATCAGCCCCAGCATTTT. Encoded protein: CASSRGRTDQPQHF.

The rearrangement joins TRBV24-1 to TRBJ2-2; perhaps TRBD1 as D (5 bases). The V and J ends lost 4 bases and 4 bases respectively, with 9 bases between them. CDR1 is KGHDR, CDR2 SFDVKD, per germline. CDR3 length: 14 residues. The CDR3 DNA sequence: TGTGCCACCAGTGACCCAGGGTCCACCGGGGAGCTGTTTTTT. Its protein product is CATSDPGSTGELFF.

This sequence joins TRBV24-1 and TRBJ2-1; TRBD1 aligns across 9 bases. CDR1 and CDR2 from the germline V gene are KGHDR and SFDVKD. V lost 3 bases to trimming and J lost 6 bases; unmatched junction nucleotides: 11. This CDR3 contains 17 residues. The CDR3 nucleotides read TGTGCCACCAGTGATGCCGGGACAGGGAAAAGCATCAATGAGCAGTTCTTC. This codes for CATSDAGTGKSINEQFF.

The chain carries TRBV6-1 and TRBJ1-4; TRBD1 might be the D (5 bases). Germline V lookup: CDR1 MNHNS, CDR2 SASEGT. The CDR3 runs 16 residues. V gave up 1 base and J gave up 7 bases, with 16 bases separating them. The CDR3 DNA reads TGTGCCAGCAGTGAAGGTCGGAGGGGAGGTGGTGAAAAACTGTTTTTT. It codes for CASSEGRRGGGEKLFF.

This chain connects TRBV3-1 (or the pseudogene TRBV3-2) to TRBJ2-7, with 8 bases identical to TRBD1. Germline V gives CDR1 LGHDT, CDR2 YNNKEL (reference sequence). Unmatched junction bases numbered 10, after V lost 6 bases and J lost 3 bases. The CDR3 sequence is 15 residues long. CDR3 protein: CASSLSGTGNYEQYF. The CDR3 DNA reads TGTGCCAGCAGTCTCTCCGGGACAGGAAACTACGAGCAGTACTTC.

The CDR3 loop reads CACTGMEGYTF. CDR3 bases: TGTGCCTGTACAGGGATGGAGGGCTACACCTTC. J is TRBJ1-2 and V is TRBV30, with TRBD1 as a possible D gene (6 bases). This CDR3 has 11 residues. Trimming cost V 6 bases and J 8 bases, with 13 bases left between them. Germline CDR1 is GTSNPN and CDR2 is SVGIG (reference sequence).

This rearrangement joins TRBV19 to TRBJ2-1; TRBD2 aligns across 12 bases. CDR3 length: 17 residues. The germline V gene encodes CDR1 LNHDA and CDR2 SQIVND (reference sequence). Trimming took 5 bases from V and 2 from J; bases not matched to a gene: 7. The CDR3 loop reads CASSQDGLAGPYNEQFF. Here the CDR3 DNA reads TGTGCCAGTAGTCAAGATGGACTAGCGGGGCCCTACAATGAGCAGTTCTTC.

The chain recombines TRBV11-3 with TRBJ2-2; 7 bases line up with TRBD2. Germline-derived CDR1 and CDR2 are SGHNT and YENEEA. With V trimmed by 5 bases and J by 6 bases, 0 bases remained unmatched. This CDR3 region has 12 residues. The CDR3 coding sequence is TGTGCCAGCAGCCGGGGGGCCGGGGAGCTGTTTTTT. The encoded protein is CASSRGAGELFF.

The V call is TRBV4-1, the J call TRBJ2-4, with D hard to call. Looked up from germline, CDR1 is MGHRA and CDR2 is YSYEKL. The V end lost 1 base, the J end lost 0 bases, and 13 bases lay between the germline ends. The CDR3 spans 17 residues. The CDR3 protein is CASSQGVGDLAKNIQYF. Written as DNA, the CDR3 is TGCGCCAGCAGCCAAGGAGTCGGAGACCTAGCCAAAAACATTCAGTACTTC.